The 7 T cell receptor beta chains below all came from one sample that was sequenced in a study of cytomegalovirus exposure and HLA in healthy donors. Use of 60 Vbeta and 13 Jbeta primers characterized the PCR. Measured with immunoSEQ multiplex PCR; TCRdb has only the in-frame clones, and not every one. The profile shows roughly 97,000 clones, 73% of them singletons. Sequenced input: PBMCs. All receptors come from a man aged 40-50 years in good health and CMV-seronegative.

This clone was detected only once. The V gene is TRBV7-2, the J gene TRBJ2-7; D remains unclear. This CDR3 comprises 14 residues. The V gene lost 6 bases and the J gene lost 3 bases, with 15 bases spanning the gap. Per the germline V gene, CDR1 is SGHTA and CDR2 is FQGNSA. The CDR3 DNA is TGTGCCAGCAGTCTCGTGACGGGTGGCTACGAGCAGTACTTC. Protein product: CASSLVTGGYEQYF.

This clone was detected a few times. J is TRBJ2-7 and V is TRBV5-6; a possible D gene is TRBD1 (5 bases). The CDR3 is 14 amino acids. V was shortened by 1 base and J by 3 bases, with 11 bases between the two germline ends. CDR1 and CDR2 from the germline V gene are SGHDT and YYEEEE. Written as DNA, the CDR3 is TGTGCCAGCAGCTTGAAGGGGCTCTACTACGAGCAGTACTTC. Its protein product is CASSLKGLYYEQYF. Full variable domain (outside the CDR3, taken from reference TRBV5-6 and TRBJ2-7): DAGVTQSPTHLIKTRGQQVTLRCSPKSGHDTVSWYQQALGQGPQFIFQYYEEEERQRGNFPDRFSGHQFPNYSSELNVNALLLGDSALYLCASSLKGLYYEQYFGPGTRLTVT.

The genes are TRBV15 and TRBJ2-7; 9 nucleotides line up with TRBD2. Germline V gene sequence: CDR1 LNHNV, CDR2 YYDKDF (reference sequence). The CDR3 loop spans 14 amino acids. V lost 3 bases to trimming and J lost 6 bases; unmatched junction nucleotides: 6. The CDR3 DNA sequence: TGTGCCACCAGCAGTAGCGGGGGCAGTCTCGAGCAGTACTTC. Amino acid sequence: CATSSSGGSLEQYF.

V is TRBV7-2 and J is TRBJ1-1, with D possibly matching TRBD1 (6 bases). This CDR3 spans 13 amino acids. Between the trimmed V and J ends, which lost 3 bases and 3 bases, there was a span of 8 bases. CDR1 is SGHTA and CDR2 is FQGNSA in the germline V gene. The DNA of the CDR3 is TGTGCCAGCAGCTTTAACAGGGACACTGAAGCTTTCTTT. Amino acids: CASSFNRDTEAFF.

This clone was seen a handful of times. This chain joins TRBV6-5 and TRBJ1-1; D perhaps matches TRBD1 (5 bases). The CDR3 sequence is 14 residues long. Trimming left V 2 bases short and J 6 bases short, with 13 bases between. The germline CDR1 and CDR2 sequences are MNHEY and SVGAGI. The DNA of the CDR3 is TGTGCCAGCAGTTACGGGGGGTGGGGGGCTGAAGCTTTCTTT. It encodes CASSYGGWGAEAFF.

This sequence joins TRBV6-1 and TRBJ2-1; TRBD1 matches 7 bases. J gave up 2 bases and V 6 bases, and 4 bases lay outside the gene matches. Germline V CDR1 and CDR2: MNHNS, SASEGT. The CDR3 consists of 14 residues. The CDR3 spells CASSRDRPYNEQFF. CDR3 nucleotide sequence: TGTGCCAGCAGCCGGGACAGACCCTACAATGAGCAGTTCTTC.

The gene calls are TRBV27 and TRBJ1-1; TRBD1 matches at 9 bases. The J segment lost 2 bases and the V segment lost 7 bases, leaving 11 bases of the junction unmatched. Per germline, CDR1 MNHEY and CDR2 SMNVEV (reference sequence). This CDR3 has 16 residues. CDR3 region: CASNLSRDRANTEAFF. CDR3 sequence (DNA): TGTGCCAGCAACCTTTCCCGGGACAGGGCAAACACTGAAGCTTTCTTT.